The 30 T cell receptor beta chains in this list originate from one sample, sequenced in a study of T-cell reconstitution after alpha-beta-depleted transplantation in children. A TCRbeta library incorporating unique molecular identifiers was prepared. Each CDR3 protein gets one entry after TCRdb re-called the PCR reads with MiXCR. The table has about 610,000 distinct CDR3 sequences, about 10% seen once. The sample consisted of PBMCs from the stem cell graft donor, taken from the stem cell graft. These receptor sequences come from a human donor who donated a stem cell graft to a child with acute myeloid leukemia.

V is TRBV21-1 and J is TRBJ2-1; the table calls TRBD1, which could not be checked here. TRBV21-1 is noted as a pseudogene. The CDR3 length is 14 residues. The CDR3 loop is CAESGQGARNEQFF. The CDR3 DNA reads TGTGCCGAATCCGGACAGGGGGCTCGCAATGAGCAGTTCTTC.

This clonotype was observed a handful of times. The junction differs from germline at one of its ends, possibly a read error. The chain combines TRBV7-7 with TRBJ2-2, with D possibly TRBD2 on 5 matching bases. The CDR3 extends over 16 amino acids. Germline CDR1 is SSHAT and CDR2 is FNYEAQ (reference sequence). DNA of the CDR3: TGTGCTAGCAGCTTTCGCGGGCCTACGAACACCGGGGAGCTGTTTTTT. Protein product: CASSFRGPTNTGELFF.

This clonotype was seen a few times. The gene calls are TRBV12-3 or TRBV12-4 and TRBJ2-1; TRBD2 aligns across 7 bases. The CDR3 consists of 17 residues. V trimming: 5 bases; J trimming: 6 bases; junction bases outside the gene matches: 16. CDR3 sequence reads: CASSPPRGEEGFNEQFF. CDR3 DNA: TGTGCCAGCAGTCCCCCCCGGGGGGAAGAGGGGTTCAATGAGCAGTTCTTC.

This clonotype was observed many times. The CDR3 DNA is TGCGCCAGCAGCTTGTACGAGGGGCGGTCTGGAAACACCATATATTTT. It specifies CASSLYEGRSGNTIYF. The chain carries TRBV5-1 and TRBJ1-3, with D maybe TRBD1 (5 bases). V lost 1 base, J lost 1 base, and 12 bases lay in between. CDR3 length: 16 residues. CDR1 and CDR2 from the germline V gene are SGHRS and YFSETQ.

This clonotype has at least ten counts. This chain links TRBV2 with TRBJ2-1; 9 bases line up with TRBD1. The CDR3 runs to 15 residues. The germline gives CDR1 SNHLY, CDR2 FYNNEI. With 6 bases clipped from V and 8 bases from J, the junction kept 11 bases outside the gene matches. The CDR3 coding sequence is TGTGCCAGCAGGGGGGACAGGGTAAGGCTCCATGAGCAGTTCTTC. The encoded protein is CASRGDRVRLHEQFF. Based on the CDR3 plus reference TRBV2 and TRBJ2-1, the full variable domain is EPEVTQTPSHQVTQMGQEVILRCVPISNHLYFYWYRQILGQKVEFLVSFYNNEISEKSEIFDDQFSVERPDGSNFTLKIRSTKLEDSAMYFCASRGDRVRLHEQFFGPGTRLTVL.

This clonotype was detected many times. V is TRBV12-3 or TRBV12-4 and J is TRBJ2-1; D is undetermined. V lost 2 bases to trimming and J lost 8 bases, with 19 bases between them. This CDR3 region has 16 residues. The CDR3 coding sequence is TGTGCCAGCAGTTTATTTAGGACGTCGTATTGGGATGAGCAGTTCTTC. Translation: CASSLFRTSYWDEQFF.

This clonotype was detected many times. The chain links TRBV11-2 to TRBJ2-1, with TRBD2 matching 7 bases. V dropped 6 bases and J dropped 4; count of bases not matched to a gene: 6. The CDR3 has 14 amino acids. Germline V lookup: CDR1 SGHAT, CDR2 FQNNGV. The CDR3 loop is CASSLAAEYNEQFF. The CDR3 DNA is TGTGCCAGCAGTCTAGCGGCCGAATACAATGAGCAGTTCTTC.

Many counts were recorded for this clonotype. The chain's CDR3 is CASSYSVAGDYEQYF. CDR3 nucleotide sequence: TGTGCCAGCAGTTACTCTGTAGCGGGAGACTACGAGCAGTACTTC. This chain links TRBV6-5 with TRBJ2-7; 9 bases agree with TRBD2. After removal of 0 bases from V and 3 bases from J, the junction contained 3 bases not matched to a gene. CDR1 and CDR2 (germline): MNHEY, SVGAGI. The CDR3 covers 15 residues.

A note on this clonotype: A much larger clone sits a single nucleotide away, making a read error possible. This is likely a read error, given that the CDR3 carries no conserved phenylalanine or tryptophan at its end. J is TRBJ2-3 and V is TRBV7-9; D tentatively fits TRBD1 or TRBD2 (6 bases each). The CDR3 extends over 16 amino acids. CDR1 SEHNR and CDR2 FQNEAQ come from the germline V gene (reference sequence). The germline V and J ends were trimmed by 4 bases and 3 bases, with 17 bases remaining between them. In DNA form, the CDR3 reads TGTGCCAGCAGCTCCTCAGGGGAGGAACGGACAGATACGCAGTATCTT. Its protein is CASSSSGEERTDTQYL.

V gene TRBV20-1 combines with J gene TRBJ2-1; 7 bases are shared with TRBD2. Germline values: CDR1 DFQATT, CDR2 SNEGSKA (reference sequence). Trimming at V came to 5 bases and at J to 4 bases, leaving 5 bases not matched to a gene. This CDR3 has 13 amino acids. CDR3 protein: CSAHPGLYNEQFF. The CDR3 region has the DNA TGCAGTGCTCATCCGGGACTATACAATGAGCAGTTCTTC.

This clonotype was counted a few times. This rearrangement joins TRBV30 to TRBJ2-1, with 9 bases fitting TRBD2. The CDR3 is 13 amino acids. Germline lookup yields CDR1 GTSNPN and CDR2 SVGIG (reference sequence). The V and J ends lost 3 bases and 8 bases, in that order; junction bases with no gene match: 5. CDR3 coding DNA: TGTGCCTGGAGGCTAGCGGGATCTGATGAGCAGTTCTTC. It encodes CAWRLAGSDEQFF. The complete variable domain, with remaining parts taken from reference TRBV30 and TRBJ2-1, reads SQTIHQWPATLVQPVGSPLSLECTVEGTSNPNLYWYRQAAGRGLQLLFYSVGIGQISSEVPQNLSASRPQDRQFILSSKKLLLSDSGFYLCAWRLAGSDEQFFGPGTRLTVL.

This clonotype was seen a few times. As DNA, the CDR3 is TGCAGCGTCAAGCCGCATCCGGGACAGGGAGAGGAGACCCAGTACTTC. It codes for CSVKPHPGQGEETQYF. The rearrangement uses TRBV29-1 and TRBJ2-5; 9 bases agree with TRBD1. The CDR3 is 16 residues long. J was trimmed by 5 bases and V by 6 bases; bases with no gene match: 16. Germline V gives CDR1 SQVTM, CDR2 ANQGSEA.

This chain connects TRBV29-1 to TRBJ2-2; 7 bases agree with TRBD2. This CDR3 is built from 14 residues. Germline assignment: CDR1 SQVTM and CDR2 ANQGSEA. The junction had 0 bases not matched to a gene; V was cut back by 2 bases and J by 0 bases. The chain's CDR3 is CSVETSANTGELFF. DNA for the CDR3: TGCAGCGTTGAAACTAGCGCGAACACCGGGGAGCTGTTTTTT.

This clonotype was observed a handful of times. V and J are TRBV2 and TRBJ2-7, with D perhaps TRBD1 (6 bases). Germline lookup yields CDR1 SNHLY and CDR2 FYNNEI. Deletions cut 5 bases from V and 4 bases from J, with 15 bases between. This CDR3 region has 14 residues. DNA of the CDR3: TGTGCCAGCAGTTACGGGACAAAAGGTTACGAGCAGTACTTC. It is translated as CASSYGTKGYEQYF.

The rearrangement uses TRBV6-5 and TRBJ1-2; D is unresolved. From germline, CDR1 is MNHEY and CDR2 SVGAGI. Trimming took 10 bases from V and 4 from J, leaving 13 bases between them. The CDR3 is made up of 12 amino acids. CDR3 loop: CATRLPGYGYTF. The CDR3 coding sequence is TGTGCCACCCGACTCCCGGGCTATGGCTACACCTTC.

This clonotype was detected only a few times. This sequence joins TRBV5-1 and TRBJ2-3; no definite D call. Germline CDR1 SGHRS, CDR2 YFSETQ. Trimming cost V 4 bases and J 8 bases, with 17 bases left between them. The CDR3 is made up of 14 amino acids. CDR3 sequence (DNA): TGCGCCAGCAGCCCAGCCGGGTCCCCAATTACGCAGTATTTT. Encoded protein: CASSPAGSPITQYF. Looking up the rest from reference TRBV5-1 and TRBJ2-3 gives the full variable domain: KAGVTQTPRYLIKTRGQQVTLSCSPISGHRSVSWYQQTPGQGLQFLFEYFSETQRNKGNFPGRFSGRQFSNSRSEMNVSTLELGDSALYLCASSPAGSPITQYFGPGTRLTVL.

This clonotype appeared many times. The J gene is TRBJ2-7, the V gene TRBV20-1; 11 nucleotides match TRBD2. This CDR3 is 14 amino acids long. V trimming: 7 bases; J trimming: 4 bases; junction bases outside the gene matches: 9. Germline V gene data show CDR1 as DFQATT and CDR2 as SNEGSKA (reference sequence). This CDR3 is CSVLGLAALYEQYF. DNA of the CDR3: TGCAGTGTCCTGGGACTAGCGGCCTTATACGAGCAGTACTTC.

This clonotype was observed a handful of times. This chain joins TRBV20-1 and TRBJ2-7; 7 nucleotides match TRBD2. Germline CDR1 and CDR2: DFQATT and SNEGSKA (reference sequence). The CDR3 is 12 residues long. V trimming: 4 bases; J trimming: 2 bases; junction bases outside the gene matches: 2. Here the CDR3 reads CSAIAGPYEQYF. The DNA for the CDR3 is TGCAGTGCTATAGCGGGCCCCTACGAGCAGTACTTC.

The table lists this clonotype with many counts. CDR3 sequence reads: CASSFRRGSTDTQYF. For the CDR3, the DNA is TGTGCCAGCAGCTTCCGGAGGGGGAGCACAGATACGCAGTATTTT. The chain couples TRBV11-2 to TRBJ2-3; D may match TRBD1 or TRBD2 (6 bases each). V was shortened by 3 bases and J by 0 bases, with 10 bases between the two germline ends. CDR3 length: 15 amino acids. The V gene's germline CDR1 is SGHAT and CDR2 FQNNGV.

In this sample, this clonotype turned up many times. This chain joins TRBV2 and TRBJ2-7, with 9 nucleotides matching TRBD2. The length of the CDR3 is 14 residues. CDR1 SNHLY and CDR2 FYNNEI come from the germline V gene. V dropped 3 bases and J dropped 4; count of bases not matched to a gene: 4. The CDR3 protein is CASSEIAGAYEQYF. The DNA of the CDR3 is TGTGCCAGCAGTGAGATAGCGGGAGCGTACGAGCAGTACTTC. The variable domain in full, with the rest retrieved from reference TRBV2 and TRBJ2-7, is EPEVTQTPSHQVTQMGQEVILRCVPISNHLYFYWYRQILGQKVEFLVSFYNNEISEKSEIFDDQFSVERPDGSNFTLKIRSTKLEDSAMYFCASSEIAGAYEQYFGPGTRLTVT.

The chain carries TRBV11-3 and TRBJ2-1; a possible D gene is TRBD1 (6 bases). V shed 1 base and J shed 0 bases, with 7 bases lying between them. Germline values: CDR1 SGHNT, CDR2 YENEEA. This CDR3 contains 15 residues. The CDR3 DNA reads TGTGCCAGCAGCTTAGCGGACAGCTCCTACAATGAGCAGTTCTTC. Its translation: CASSLADSSYNEQFF.

The chain carries TRBV30 and TRBJ1-3; 8 bases match TRBD1. The ends lost 5 bases at V and 0 bases at J; junction bases unmatched: 9. Germline values: CDR1 GTSNPN, CDR2 SVGIG (reference sequence). CDR3 size: 16 residues. The CDR3 sequence: CAWDAGTGPSGNTIYF. CDR3 sequence (DNA): TGTGCCTGGGACGCCGGGACAGGCCCCTCTGGAAACACCATATATTTT.

In its sample, this clonotype was seen many times. V and J are TRBV20-1 and TRBJ2-5; TRBD1 is a possible D gene (6 bases). The germline gives CDR1 DFQATT, CDR2 SNEGSKA (reference sequence). The CDR3 loop spans 14 amino acids. Trimming cost V 2 bases and J 2 bases, with 12 bases left between them. This chain's CDR3 is CSARRGHDQETQYF. The CDR3 DNA sequence: TGCAGTGCTAGAAGGGGACATGATCAAGAGACCCAGTACTTC.

The J gene is TRBJ2-7, the V gene TRBV4-2, with TRBD2 identical over 12 bases. Trimming removed 1 base from V and 2 bases from J; junction bases left unmatched: 6. Germline V gene sequence: CDR1 LGHNA, CDR2 YNFKEQ. The CDR3 extends over 17 amino acids. The CDR3, as DNA: TGTGCCAGCAGCCAAGTCCTCCGGACTAGCGGGACCTACGAGCAGTACTTC. Its protein is CASSQVLRTSGTYEQYF.

This clonotype was observed a few times. V usage is TRBV12-3 or TRBV12-4 and J usage is TRBJ2-3; 9 bases line up with TRBD1. This CDR3 contains 14 residues. J gave up 8 bases and V 5 bases, and 8 bases lay outside the gene matches. CDR3 loop: CASSPGQGHGTQYF. In DNA, the CDR3 is TGTGCCAGCAGTCCGGGACAGGGTCATGGTACGCAGTATTTT.

The genes are TRBV6-5 and TRBJ2-7, with D perhaps matching TRBD2 (6 bases). Between the trimmed V and J ends, which lost 0 bases and 7 bases, there was a span of 19 bases. The CDR3 is 16 residues long. The V gene's germline CDR1 is MNHEY and CDR2 SVGAGI. CDR3 protein: CASSYSIQGEAGEQYF. DNA for the CDR3: TGTGCCAGCAGTTACTCGATCCAGGGCGAGGCGGGGGAGCAGTACTTC.

In its sample, this clonotype was seen a few times. The genes are TRBV4-3 and TRBJ2-7, with 13 bases fitting TRBD2. The J segment lost 3 bases and the V segment lost 3 bases, leaving 2 bases of the junction unmatched. The CDR3 contains 15 residues. Germline V lookup: CDR1 LGHNA, CDR2 YSLEER. In DNA form, the CDR3 reads TGCGCCAGCAGCCACGGACTAGCGGGAGACTACGAGCAGTACTTC. The encoded protein is CASSHGLAGDYEQYF.

This clonotype occurred a few times. The gene calls are TRBV6-5 and TRBJ1-5; no definite D call. CDR1 and CDR2 (germline): MNHEY, SVGAGI. CDR3 length: 11 amino acids. V was pared by 8 bases and J by 6 bases, with 8 bases between. This chain's CDR3 is CASGPGQPQHF. The CDR3 nucleotides are TGTGCCAGCGGTCCCGGTCAGCCCCAGCATTTT.

The chain combines TRBV12-3 or TRBV12-4 with TRBJ1-5; 7 nucleotides align to TRBD1. V lost 3 bases and J lost 7; bases outside the gene matches: 3. The CDR3 totals 13 residues. The CDR3 DNA sequence: TGTGCCAGCAGTTTTTCCAGGGGGCAGCCCCAGCATTTT. The encoded protein is CASSFSRGQPQHF.

The V and J genes are TRBV12-3 or TRBV12-4 and TRBJ2-7; D ambiguous. The CDR3 consists of 12 residues. V lost 7 bases, J lost 3 bases, and 10 bases lay in between. The CDR3 sequence is CASTQTNYEQYF. In DNA form, the CDR3 reads TGTGCCAGCACTCAGACGAACTACGAGCAGTACTTC.